Presented here are 32 T cell receptor beta chains from one specimen sequenced in a study of T cell responses to AZD1222 COVID-19 vaccine listed by TCRdb under 2021. The library was obtained by the immunoSEQ multiplex PCR assay. Entries here come from immuneACCESS through TCRdb and include only in-frame sequences with V and J called. Some clones fail to appear in such tables; in the studies checked, an unresolved V gene covers under half of the shortfall, and the cause of the remainder is unknown. The sample has 85,000 to 100,000 clones on record, less than 90% of them singletons. 4% to 5% of the sample goes to the ten largest clones. This specimen's time point label, per the study, means: about 28 days (+/-7) after the second vaccine dose. Sequencing was performed on peripheral blood, taken 28 days after the second AZD1222 dose. These receptors were collected from an adult who received the AZD1222 COVID-19 vaccine.

The chain employs TRBV3-1 (or the pseudogene TRBV3-2) and TRBJ2-1; 12 positions match TRBD2. The junction had 6 bases not matched to a gene; V was cut back by 4 bases and J by 8 bases. The germline V gene has CDR1 LGHDT and CDR2 YNNKEL (reference sequence). This CDR3 is 15 amino acids long. CDR3 loop: CASSPSSGGAYEQFF. CDR3 nucleotides: TGTGCCAGCAGCCCCTCTAGCGGGGGGGCATATGAGCAGTTCTTC.

This clone showed up just once. The chain has TRBV6-5 and TRBJ1-2; D remains unclear. The CDR3 is 15 amino acids. The V end was cut by 0 bases, the J end by 7 bases, with 15 bases between. Germline V gene sequence: CDR1 MNHEY, CDR2 SVGAGI. The CDR3 region is CASSYSGRRGGGYTF. The CDR3 region has the DNA TGTGCCAGCAGTTACTCGGGCAGGAGAGGCGGTGGCTACACCTTC.

J is TRBJ1-1 and V is TRBV7-3, with D possibly being TRBD1 (5 bases). CDR3 length: 13 amino acids. Germline V gene data show CDR1 as SGHTA and CDR2 as FQGTGA. Trimming pared 5 bases from V and 1 base from J, leaving 8 bases between. The CDR3 loop is CASSRQSNTEAFF. The CDR3 DNA reads TGTGCCAGCAGCAGACAGTCGAACACTGAAGCTTTCTTT.

J is TRBJ2-1 and V is TRBV5-8, with D possibly called TRBD1 or TRBD2 (5 bases each). Per the germline V gene, CDR1 is SGHTS and CDR2 is YDEGEE. The CDR3 has 15 amino acids. V was clipped by 4 bases and J by 4 bases, with 15 bases between them. The CDR3 nucleotides are TGTGCCAGCAGCATAGCCGGGACGTCTTACAATGAGCAGTTCTTC. Its translation: CASSIAGTSYNEQFF.

V is TRBV2 and J is TRBJ1-4; D might be TRBD1 (5 bases). Germline values: CDR1 SNHLY, CDR2 FYNNEI. The CDR3 is 14 amino acids. The CDR3 is CGSGTVATNEKLFF. The CDR3 DNA is TGTGGCTCCGGGACGGTTGCAACTAATGAAAAACTGTTTTTT. The full variable domain, completed using reference TRBV2 and TRBJ1-4, is EPEVTQTPSHQVTQMGQEVILRCVPISNHLYFYWYRQILGQKVEFLVSFYNNEISEKSEIFDDQFSVERPDGSNFTLKIRSTKLEDSAMYFCGSGTVATNEKLFFGSGTQLSVL.

The V call is TRBV25-1, the J call TRBJ2-3; no clear D. The CDR3 is 13 amino acids. CDR1 and CDR2 from the germline V gene are MGHDK and SYGVNS. Trimming cost V 2 bases and J 4 bases, with 7 bases left between them. As DNA, the CDR3 is TGTGCCAGCAGTGAAGATCCCTCAGATACGCAGTATTTT. Residues: CASSEDPSDTQYF.

V usage is TRBV6-4 and J usage is TRBJ2-7; D perhaps matches TRBD2 (6 bases). V was clipped by 3 bases and J by 2 bases, with 14 bases between them. Germline assignment: CDR1 MRHNA and CDR2 SNTAGT. The CDR3 consists of 15 residues. This CDR3 is CASSEAGSGTYEQYF. The CDR3 coding sequence is TGTGCCAGCAGTGAAGCGGGTAGCGGAACCTACGAGCAGTACTTC.

This chain connects TRBV5-4 to TRBJ1-2, with 8 nucleotides matching TRBD1. Germline lookup yields CDR1 SGHNT and CDR2 YYREEE (reference sequence). The CDR3 has 12 residues. With V trimmed by 4 bases and J by 7 bases, 3 bases remained unmatched. The CDR3 DNA sequence: TGTGCCAGCAGCAAGGACAGGGTTGGCTACACCTTC. Protein: CASSKDRVGYTF.

The V call is TRBV7-9, the J call TRBJ1-5; no firm D call. The CDR3 has 12 amino acids. The V gene lost 1 base and the J gene lost 7 bases, with 5 bases spanning the gap. Germline V gene lookup returns CDR1 SEHNR and CDR2 FQNEAQ (reference sequence). The CDR3 is CASSLEGQPQHF. The CDR3, as DNA: TGTGCCAGCAGCTTAGAAGGCCAGCCCCAGCATTTT. Drawing the rest from reference TRBV7-9 and TRBJ1-5, the complete variable domain is DTGVSQNPRHKITKRGQNVTFRCDPISEHNRLYWYRQTLGQGPEFLTYFQNEAQLEKSRLLSDRFSAERPKGSFSTLEIQRTEQGDSAMYLCASSLEGQPQHFGDGTRLSIL.

This chain connects TRBV13 to TRBJ1-6; 7 bases map to TRBD1. Losses at the gene ends were 4 bases for V and 3 bases for J; bases not matched to a gene: 9. CDR3 size: 17 residues. CDR1 and CDR2 from the germline V gene are PRHDT and FYEKMQ (reference sequence). In DNA form, the CDR3 reads TGTGCCAGCAGCTCCGCTAGGGGGCGCGTCTATAATTCACCCCTCCACTTT. Amino acids: CASSSARGRVYNSPLHF.

V gene TRBV5-4 combines with J gene TRBJ2-1; D is ambiguous. The CDR3 consists of 16 residues. V dropped 6 bases and J dropped 4 bases, with 20 bases sitting between them. Germline assignment: CDR1 SGHNT and CDR2 YYREEE (reference sequence). CDR3 amino acids: CASTDSDRTRYNEQFF. CDR3 coding DNA: TGTGCCAGCACCGATTCGGACCGTACGAGGTACAATGAGCAGTTCTTC.

The chain employs TRBV7-9 and TRBJ2-7; 10 bases map to TRBD1. V lost 5 bases to trimming and J lost 2 bases; unmatched junction nucleotides: 9. Germline V lookup: CDR1 SEHNR, CDR2 FQNEAQ (reference sequence). The CDR3 consists of 16 residues. CDR3 loop: CASSPQTGGRTYEQYF. CDR3 DNA: TGTGCCAGCAGCCCACAGACAGGGGGCAGGACCTACGAGCAGTACTTC.

This chain uses TRBV7-6 with TRBJ2-2; 8 positions match TRBD1. V dropped 4 bases and J dropped 0; count of bases not matched to a gene: 4. Per germline, CDR1 SGHVS and CDR2 FNYEAQ. CDR3 length equals 16 residues. CDR3 nucleotide sequence: TGTGCCAGCAGCTCCCCCAGGGGGCCGAACACCGGGGAGCTGTTTTTT. Translating gives CASSSPRGPNTGELFF.

The rearrangement joins TRBV7-9 to TRBJ1-2, with D possibly TRBD1 on 5 matching bases. V lost 2 bases, J lost 6 bases, and 13 bases lay in between. Germline values: CDR1 SEHNR, CDR2 FQNEAQ (reference sequence). There are 14 residues in the CDR3. CDR3 region: CASSLTAKGNGYTF. In DNA, the CDR3 is TGTGCCAGCAGCTTAACGGCCAAGGGGAATGGCTACACCTTC.

The chain uses TRBV5-1 and TRBJ2-3, with 12 bases identical to TRBD2. The CDR3 runs to 16 residues. V lost 4 bases and J lost 0; bases outside the gene matches: 3. The V gene's germline CDR1 is SGHRS and CDR2 YFSETQ. CDR3 sequence: CASSTGTSGSTDTQYF. CDR3 nucleotides: TGCGCCAGCAGCACCGGGACTAGCGGGAGCACAGATACGCAGTATTTT.

This clone is a singleton in its sample. This chain links TRBV7-9 with TRBJ1-1; D is possibly TRBD1 (5 bases). Germline V lookup: CDR1 SEHNR, CDR2 FQNEAQ (reference sequence). This CDR3 has 15 residues. Trimming stripped 5 bases from V and 1 base from J, with 14 bases between. CDR3 nucleotides: TGTGCCAGCAGCCCATTTGGGGGAGAGAACACTGAAGCTTTCTTT. Amino acid sequence: CASSPFGGENTEAFF.

The chain recombines TRBV2 with TRBJ1-5; TRBD1 aligns across 9 bases. CDR1 is SNHLY and CDR2 is FYNNEI in the germline V gene. The CDR3 has 15 residues. After removal of 6 bases from V and 2 bases from J, the junction contained 5 bases not matched to a gene. CDR3 DNA: TGTGCCAGCAGCCAACAGGGGGCTGGCAATCAGCCCCAGCATTTT. Protein sequence: CASSQQGAGNQPQHF.

J is TRBJ2-7 and V is TRBV2; tentatively, D is TRBD1 or TRBD2 (5 bases each). V was trimmed by 7 bases and J by 3 bases, leaving 16 bases between them. CDR3 size: 14 residues. Germline CDR1 reads SNHLY; CDR2 reads FYNNEI. This CDR3 reads CASKGAAAGYEQYF. The DNA for the CDR3 is TGTGCCAGCAAAGGGGCAGCGGCGGGCTACGAGCAGTACTTC.

This chain uses TRBV27 with TRBJ2-5; D unresolved. Trimming pared 5 bases from V and 3 bases from J, leaving 10 bases between. The germline gives CDR1 MNHEY, CDR2 SMNVEV (reference sequence). The CDR3 spans 13 residues. For the CDR3, the DNA is TGTGCCAGCAGTAGACTTGACAAAGAGACCCAGTACTTC. Protein product: CASSRLDKETQYF.

The rearrangement joins TRBV5-1 to TRBJ2-2, with D perhaps assigned TRBD1 or TRBD2 (5 bases each). Trimming removed 5 bases at V and 1 base at J, with 9 bases between. The CDR3 is 14 residues long. Germline loops: CDR1 SGHRS, CDR2 YFSETQ. CDR3 nucleotide sequence: TGCGCCAGCAGTGGGACCCTGAACACCGGGGAGCTGTTTTTT. Protein: CASSGTLNTGELFF.

The rearrangement links TRBV30 to TRBJ2-1; 7 bases align to TRBD2. CDR1 and CDR2 (germline): GTSNPN, SVGIG (reference sequence). J gave up 0 bases and V 4 bases, and 3 bases lay outside the gene matches. The CDR3 spans 14 residues. The DNA for the CDR3 is TGTGCCTGGAACGGGGGGAGCTCCTACAATGAGCAGTTCTTC. Its protein is CAWNGGSSYNEQFF.

V usage is TRBV5-1 and J usage is TRBJ2-3; D ambiguous. The CDR3 has 15 residues. Looked up from germline, CDR1 is SGHRS and CDR2 is YFSETQ. V was shortened by 5 bases and J by 1 base, with 14 bases between the two germline ends. CDR3 DNA: TGCGCCAGCAGGAGACCCGGGCAGGGCACAGATACGCAGTATTTT. This sequence encodes CASRRPGQGTDTQYF. The complete variable domain, with remaining parts taken from reference TRBV5-1 and TRBJ2-3, reads KAGVTQTPRYLIKTRGQQVTLSCSPISGHRSVSWYQQTPGQGLQFLFEYFSETQRNKGNFPGRFSGRQFSNSRSEMNVSTLELGDSALYLCASRRPGQGTDTQYFGPGTRLTVL.

This rearrangement joins TRBV12-1 to TRBJ2-3. TRBV12-1 is marked as a pseudogene. The CDR3 has 14 residues. CDR3 loop: CASSFPANTDTQYF. CDR3 bases: TGTGCCAGCAGCTTTCCAGCAAACACAGATACGCAGTATTTT.

This clone appeared once. The chain has TRBV10-1 and TRBJ2-1; D tentatively reads TRBD1 or TRBD2 (6 bases each). CDR1 WNHNN and CDR2 SYGVQD come from the germline V gene (reference sequence). The V and J ends lost 6 bases and 2 bases respectively, with 11 bases between them. This CDR3 has 14 residues. The CDR3 loop is CASRGGITYNEQFF. CDR3 sequence (DNA): TGCGCCAGCAGGGGGGGCATCACCTACAATGAGCAGTTCTTC.

The J gene is TRBJ2-1, the V gene TRBV19, with D maybe TRBD2 (6 bases). CDR1 is LNHDA and CDR2 is SQIVND in the germline V gene (reference sequence). This CDR3 comprises 18 residues. V shed 10 bases and J shed 2 bases, with 27 bases lying between them. Here the CDR3 reads CATTPPPGRELTYNEQFF. The DNA of the CDR3 is TGTGCCACTACCCCCCCGCCCGGGAGAGAGCTTACCTACAATGAGCAGTTCTTC.

J is TRBJ1-5 and V is TRBV19; 9 positions match TRBD1. Germline V gene lookup returns CDR1 LNHDA and CDR2 SQIVND (reference sequence). V shed 2 bases and J 1 base; nucleotides not matched to a gene: 3. The CDR3 totals 16 residues. CDR3 region: CASSIRGTGSNQPQHF. Here the CDR3 DNA reads TGTGCCAGTAGTATAAGGGGGACAGGGAGCAATCAGCCCCAGCATTTT.

The rearrangement links TRBV7-2 to TRBJ2-5, with 12 bases aligning to TRBD2. The trim removed 2 bases at V and 2 bases at J, leaving 3 bases unmatched. Germline CDR1 is SGHTA and CDR2 is FQGNSA. The CDR3 contains 16 residues. The CDR3 sequence: CASSLILAGGQETQYF. The CDR3 DNA sequence: TGTGCCAGCAGCTTAATACTAGCGGGGGGACAAGAGACCCAGTACTTC.

The chain uses TRBV6-5 and TRBJ1-1; 8 bases match TRBD1. The germline gives CDR1 MNHEY, CDR2 SVGAGI. This CDR3 region has 15 residues. V lost 7 bases and J lost 5; bases outside the gene matches: 12. CDR3 sequence: CASNKGQGKITEAFF. For the CDR3, the DNA is TGTGCCAGCAACAAAGGACAGGGTAAAATTACTGAAGCTTTCTTT.

This rearrangement joins TRBV10-2 to TRBJ2-3; D not certain. The V end was cut by 4 bases, the J end by 6 bases, with 8 bases between. The CDR3 contains 12 residues. Germline-derived CDR1 and CDR2 are WSHSY and SAAADI. This CDR3 reads CASSATWDTQYF. In DNA, the CDR3 is TGCGCCAGCAGTGCGACCTGGGATACGCAGTATTTT.

The CDR3 here is CASSGIPGQGKKPQHF. The CDR3 nucleotides read TGTGCCAGCAGTGGTATACCGGGACAGGGAAAGAAGCCCCAGCATTTT. The chain links TRBV6-1 to TRBJ1-5; 9 bases fit TRBD1. J lost 8 bases, V lost 4 bases, and 12 bases had no gene match. Germline lookup yields CDR1 MNHNS and CDR2 SASEGT. The CDR3 totals 16 residues.

The count of this clone is one. V is TRBV7-3 and J is TRBJ2-2; the D gene is possibly TRBD1 (6 bases). The CDR3 has 13 amino acids. CDR1 SGHTA and CDR2 FQGTGA come from the germline V gene. V gave up 1 base and J gave up 6 bases, with 6 bases separating them. In DNA, the CDR3 is TGTGCCAGCAGCTTAAAGGGGGCCGGGGAGCTGTTTTTT. Translation: CASSLKGAGELFF.

This clone was seen once. The chain couples TRBV5-4 to TRBJ1-6; D gene unclear. Germline-derived CDR1 and CDR2 are SGHNT and YYREEE (reference sequence). The CDR3 loop spans 16 amino acids. The V end was cut by 3 bases, the J end by 0 bases, with 10 bases between. The CDR3: CASSSFGRSYNSPLHF. In nucleotides, the CDR3 is TGTGCCAGCAGCTCCTTCGGTCGCTCCTATAATTCACCCCTCCACTTT.